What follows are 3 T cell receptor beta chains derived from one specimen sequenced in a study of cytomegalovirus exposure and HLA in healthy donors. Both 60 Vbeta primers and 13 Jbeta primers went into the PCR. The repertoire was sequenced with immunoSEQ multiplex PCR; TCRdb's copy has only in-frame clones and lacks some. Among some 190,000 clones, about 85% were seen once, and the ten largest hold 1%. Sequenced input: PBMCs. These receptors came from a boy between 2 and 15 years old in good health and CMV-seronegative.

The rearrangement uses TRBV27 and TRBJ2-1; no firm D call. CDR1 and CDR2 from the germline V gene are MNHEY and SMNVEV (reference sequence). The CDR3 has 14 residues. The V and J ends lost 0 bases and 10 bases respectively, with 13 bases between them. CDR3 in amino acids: CASSLSSAVREQFF. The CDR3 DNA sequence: TGTGCCAGCAGTTTATCGAGCGCGGTAAGGGAGCAGTTCTTC.

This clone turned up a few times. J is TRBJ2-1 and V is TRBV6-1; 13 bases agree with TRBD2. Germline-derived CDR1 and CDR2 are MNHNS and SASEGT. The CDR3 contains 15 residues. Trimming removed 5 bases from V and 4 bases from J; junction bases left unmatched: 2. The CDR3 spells CASSPGLAGYNEQFF. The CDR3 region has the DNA TGTGCCAGCAGTCCGGGACTAGCGGGGTACAATGAGCAGTTCTTC.

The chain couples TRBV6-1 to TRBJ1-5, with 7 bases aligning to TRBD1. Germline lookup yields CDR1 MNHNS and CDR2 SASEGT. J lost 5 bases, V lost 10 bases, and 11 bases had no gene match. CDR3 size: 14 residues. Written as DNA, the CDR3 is TGTGCCACCCGGACAGGAGATCGTTATCAGCCCCAGCATTTT. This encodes CATRTGDRYQPQHF.